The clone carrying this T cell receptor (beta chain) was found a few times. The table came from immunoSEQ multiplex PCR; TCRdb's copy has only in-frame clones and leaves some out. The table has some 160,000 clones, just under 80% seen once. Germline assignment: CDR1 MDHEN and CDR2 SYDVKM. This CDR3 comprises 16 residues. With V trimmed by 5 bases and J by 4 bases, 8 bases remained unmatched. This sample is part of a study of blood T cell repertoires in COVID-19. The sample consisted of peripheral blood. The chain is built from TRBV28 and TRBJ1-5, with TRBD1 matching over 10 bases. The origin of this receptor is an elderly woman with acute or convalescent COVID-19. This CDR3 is CASSEGQGQGNQPQHF. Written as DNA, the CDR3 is TGTGCCAGCAGTGAGGGACAGGGGCAAGGGAATCAGCCCCAGCATTTT.